Presented here are 25 T cell receptor beta chains from one specimen sequenced in a study of blood T cells in healthy people across ages. A second PCR, run for roughly 7 to 11 cycles, used a sample-barcoded 5' primer plus a J-beta primer mix. TCRdb reprocessed the 5' RACE reads via MiXCR and lists one record per CDR3 protein. The table records about 1 million distinct CDR3 sequences, 20% to 25% of them present only once. The data were also submitted as part of a second study, on T cells of mothers and their children.

Sequencing was carried out using blood. Receptors were obtained from a girl aged 2 to 10 in good health.

This chain connects TRBV20-1 to TRBJ2-6; D gene uncertain. V lost 2 bases, J lost 12 bases, and 11 bases lay in between. The CDR3 consists of 12 residues. Germline CDR1 reads DFQATT; CDR2 reads SNEGSKA (reference sequence). CDR3 amino acids: CSARSRMGVLTF. CDR3 nucleotide sequence: TGCAGTGCTAGATCGCGGATGGGCGTCCTGACTTTC.

This rearrangement joins TRBV20-1 to TRBJ1-6; possibly TRBD1 for D (6 bases). Between the trimmed V and J ends, which lost 0 bases and 6 bases, there was a span of 12 bases. Germline V gives CDR1 DFQATT, CDR2 SNEGSKA (reference sequence). This CDR3 comprises 15 residues. CDR3 in amino acids: CSAREQGQPNSPLHF. CDR3 nucleotide sequence: TGCAGTGCTAGAGAGCAAGGACAGCCTAATTCACCCCTCCACTTT.

The chain couples TRBV29-1 to TRBJ2-7; D may be TRBD1 (6 bases). This CDR3 is built from 17 residues. The germline CDR1 and CDR2 sequences are SQVTM and ANQGSEA. V was cut by 5 bases and J by 4 bases, with 27 bases left in between. For the CDR3, the DNA is TGCAGCGTTCGGTTTGGGGGTGACAGGTGGGATTGGTACGAGCAGTACTTC. It specifies CSVRFGGDRWDWYEQYF.

V usage is TRBV2 and J usage is TRBJ2-3, with D perhaps TRBD2 (6 bases). The CDR3 is made up of 15 amino acids. The V gene lost 6 bases and the J gene lost 6 bases, with 19 bases spanning the gap. Germline V gene data show CDR1 as SNHLY and CDR2 as FYNNEI. The CDR3 loop reads CASRRGTLREDTQYF. CDR3 sequence (DNA): TGTGCCAGCAGAAGAGGGACCTTACGGGAGGATACGCAGTATTTT.

This clonotype has only a few counts. The DNA of the CDR3 is TGTGCCAGCAGCTCGGAAAGCGGGGGTTTATACAATGAGCAGTTCTTC. Amino acids: CASSSESGGLYNEQFF. The rearrangement joins TRBV7-2 to TRBJ2-1, with 8 bases matching TRBD2. Trimming removed 4 bases from V and 4 bases from J; junction bases left unmatched: 9. The CDR3 sequence is 16 residues long. CDR1 and CDR2 (germline): SGHTA, FQGNSA.

This clonotype was detected only a few times. The chain uses TRBV11-2 and TRBJ1-4, with a weak D call TRBD1 (5 bases). This CDR3 spans 14 amino acids. With 5 bases removed from V and 4 bases from J, the gap between germline ends came to 11 bases. In germline, CDR1 is SGHAT, CDR2 FQNNGV. CDR3 sequence reads: CASSQGRNNEKLFF. The CDR3 nucleotides are TGTGCCAGCAGCCAGGGACGGAATAATGAAAAACTGTTTTTT.

This clonotype appeared a few times. The rearrangement joins TRBV29-1 to TRBJ2-4; D gene ambiguous. Germline V CDR1 and CDR2: SQVTM, ANQGSEA. The CDR3 contains 14 residues. Trimming stripped 0 bases from V and 1 base from J, with 7 bases between. Written as DNA, the CDR3 is TGCAGCGTTGAAGACGTGGGGGCCAAAAACATTCAGTACTTC. Translating gives CSVEDVGAKNIQYF.

This chain connects TRBV11-2 to TRBJ2-7; possible D gene TRBD1, 6 bases. With 5 bases removed from V and 3 bases from J, the gap between germline ends came to 17 bases. Germline lookup yields CDR1 SGHAT and CDR2 FQNNGV. The CDR3 consists of 15 residues. The CDR3: CASSRITGQNYEQYF. In nucleotides, the CDR3 is TGTGCCAGCAGCCGAATTACAGGGCAGAACTACGAGCAGTACTTC. Using reference TRBV11-2 and TRBJ2-7 for the parts outside the CDR3, the full variable domain is EAGVAQSPRYKIIEKRQSVAFWCNPISGHATLYWYQQILGQGPKLLIQFQNNGVVDDSQLPKDRFSAERLKGVDSTLKIQPAKLEDSAVYLCASSRITGQNYEQYFGPGTRLTVT.

This clonotype occurred a few times. This sequence joins TRBV10-2 and TRBJ1-2; 7 bases are shared with TRBD1. The germline CDR1 and CDR2 sequences are WSHSY and SAAADI. Losses at the gene ends were 4 bases for V and 5 bases for J; bases not matched to a gene: 4. The CDR3 loop spans 13 amino acids. CDR3 loop: CASSGGTAYGYTF. DNA for the CDR3: TGCGCCAGCAGTGGCGGGACAGCTTATGGCTACACCTTC.

V usage is TRBV5-1 and J usage is TRBJ1-2, with D unresolved. V lost 3 bases to trimming and J lost 3 bases, with 12 bases between them. The CDR3 is made up of 14 amino acids. The germline gives CDR1 SGHRS, CDR2 YFSETQ. The CDR3 coding sequence is TGCGCCAGCAGCTCCTCATCGGACCACTATGGCTACACCTTC. Translated, it gives CASSSSSDHYGYTF.

A few counts support this clonotype. The chain recombines TRBV28 with TRBJ2-5; TRBD1 aligns across 9 bases. CDR1 is MDHEN and CDR2 is SYDVKM in the germline V gene. Trimming removed 5 bases from V and 7 bases from J; junction bases left unmatched: 32. CDR3 length: 22 residues. CDR3: CASSTNSGDRVRRAGLLRTQYF. CDR3 bases: TGTGCCAGCAGTACAAACTCCGGGGACAGGGTGCGCAGAGCGGGTCTTCTCCGGACCCAGTACTTC.

V and J are TRBV24-1 and TRBJ2-2; 8 bases are shared with TRBD1. This CDR3 is built from 15 residues. CDR1 is KGHDR, CDR2 SFDVKD, per germline. V lost 6 bases to trimming and J lost 1 base; unmatched junction nucleotides: 3. DNA of the CDR3: TGTGCCACCAGTTCCGGGACAGGGAACACCGGGGAGCTGTTTTTT. Amino acid sequence: CATSSGTGNTGELFF.

The sample holds a few counts of this clonotype. The V and J genes are TRBV5-1 and TRBJ1-1, with no clear D. Per germline, CDR1 SGHRS and CDR2 YFSETQ. The CDR3 spans 12 residues. Trimming removed 3 bases from V and 7 bases from J, with 10 bases in between. The CDR3 protein is CASSSEGNEAFF. In DNA, the CDR3 is TGCGCCAGCAGCTCGGAAGGTAATGAAGCTTTCTTT.

This chain joins TRBV5-6 and TRBJ1-1, with D uncertain. The CDR3 sequence is 13 residues long. Deletions cut 0 bases from V and 4 bases from J, with 7 bases between. Per germline, CDR1 SGHDT and CDR2 YYEEEE. CDR3 DNA: TGTGCCAGCAGCTTGGCCCAGAGCACTGAAGCTTTCTTT. It encodes CASSLAQSTEAFF. The full variable domain, completed using reference TRBV5-6 and TRBJ1-1, is DAGVTQSPTHLIKTRGQQVTLRCSPKSGHDTVSWYQQALGQGPQFIFQYYEEEERQRGNFPDRFSGHQFPNYSSELNVNALLLGDSALYLCASSLAQSTEAFFGQGTRLTVV.

The chain couples TRBV6-2 or TRBV6-3 to TRBJ2-5; a possible D gene is TRBD2 (6 bases). V lost 8 bases to trimming and J lost 4 bases, with 23 bases between them. There are 16 residues in the CDR3. The germline CDR1 and CDR2 sequences are MNHEY and SVGEGT. CDR3 loop: CASDAPGTLVGETQYF. CDR3 nucleotides: TGTGCCAGCGACGCCCCCGGGACTCTGGTTGGAGAGACCCAGTACTTC.

Points on this clonotype: A single base separates this from a much larger clone, so it may be a read error. The conserved final phenylalanine or tryptophan is absent from the CDR3, which likely points to a read error. This chain connects TRBV28 to TRBJ2-5; D perhaps matches TRBD1 (5 bases). The J call is uncertain, as TRBJ2-7 better fits the DNA end. Germline V gene lookup returns CDR1 MDHEN and CDR2 SYDVKM. The CDR3 has 12 residues. CDR3 region: CASSLVGLEQYI. DNA for the CDR3: TGTGCCAGCAGTCTTGTGGGGCTCGAGCAGTACATC.

This clonotype was seen repeatedly, ten times or more. In nucleotides, the CDR3 is TGTGCCAGCAGCCAAACAGATACGCAGTATTTT. Its translation is CASSQTDTQYF. V and J are TRBV3-1 and TRBJ2-3, with D unclear. Germline V gene lookup returns CDR1 LGHDT and CDR2 YNNKEL (reference sequence). The CDR3 runs to 11 residues. V lost 2 bases and J lost 3, with 0 bases in between.

The chain recombines TRBV7-7 with TRBJ2-1; 7 bases map to TRBD2. The CDR3 extends over 15 amino acids. Trimming at V came to 6 bases and at J to 3 bases, leaving 8 bases not matched to a gene. Germline lookup yields CDR1 SSHAT and CDR2 FNYEAQ (reference sequence). The DNA of the CDR3 is TGTGCCAGCAGGCCCCAGAGCGGGGTCTACAATGAGCAGTTCTTC. Its protein product is CASRPQSGVYNEQFF.

This clonotype appeared a few times. V is TRBV4-1 and J is TRBJ2-4; TRBD1 matches at 7 bases. The junction had 7 bases not matched to a gene; V was cut back by 1 base and J by 7 bases. Germline V gene sequence: CDR1 MGHRA, CDR2 YSYEKL. The CDR3 totals 15 residues. CDR3 nucleotide sequence: TGCGCCAGCAGCCAAGCATCTAGCAGGGGGAACATTCAGTACTTC. Its protein product is CASSQASSRGNIQYF.

Only a few counts were recorded for this clonotype. The rearrangement uses TRBV12-5 and TRBJ1-1, with D hard to call. The CDR3 is made up of 15 amino acids. V lost 0 bases and J lost 0, with 8 bases in between. Germline values: CDR1 LGHNT, CDR2 FRNRAP. CDR3 residues: CASGLVRQLNTEAFF. The CDR3 DNA reads TGTGCTAGTGGTTTGGTACGTCAGTTGAACACTGAAGCTTTCTTT.

The chain links TRBV2 to TRBJ2-1; no clear D. V was clipped by 4 bases and J by 9 bases, with 13 bases between them. Germline CDR1 reads SNHLY; CDR2 reads FYNNEI. The CDR3 consists of 13 residues. As DNA, the CDR3 is TGTGCCAGCAGTGTAGGCACCTTGATTGAGCAGTTCTTC. It specifies CASSVGTLIEQFF.

The chain couples TRBV7-2 to TRBJ1-5; D gene unclear. Germline loops: CDR1 SGHTA, CDR2 FQGNSA. The CDR3 totals 13 residues. The V end lost 4 bases, the J end lost 7 bases, and 11 bases lay between the germline ends. CDR3 loop: CASSSGRWQPQHF. The CDR3 region has the DNA TGTGCCAGCAGCTCCGGGAGGTGGCAGCCCCAGCATTTT.

This clonotype was detected ten times or more. One end of the junction is discordant with germline, which a read error may explain. The chain has TRBV7-2 and TRBJ2-1; D is unresolved. This CDR3 comprises 15 residues. Germline CDR1 is SGHTA and CDR2 is FQGNSA. The CDR3 DNA follows: TGTGCCAGCAGTTTAGGATCGAGCTCCTACAATGAGCAGTTCTTC. Its protein is CASSLGSSSYNEQFF.

V and J are TRBV10-3 and TRBJ2-5; the match to TRBD2 covers 8 bases. This CDR3 spans 16 amino acids. Trimming at V came to 2 bases and at J to 5 bases, leaving 10 bases not matched to a gene. In germline, CDR1 is ENHRY, CDR2 SYGVKD. The CDR3 DNA sequence: TGTGCCATCAGTGAGGGTAGCGGGACGGCTTTGGAGACCCAGTACTTC. Translation gives CAISEGSGTALETQYF.

The rearrangement uses TRBV7-9 and TRBJ2-1; 7 nucleotides agree with TRBD2. Near its end, the DNA agrees better with TRBJ2-5, so the J call may be wrong. The CDR3 runs to 13 residues. Germline CDR1 and CDR2: SEHNR and FQNEAQ (reference sequence). In DNA, the CDR3 is TGTGCCAGCAGCTCAGGACTAGTTTTGACCCAGTACTTC. It is translated as CASSSGLVLTQYF.